The TCR beta chain described here comes from a study of T cells in Graves' hyperthyroidism and ophthalmopathy. Turning to this clonotype: At one end the junction does not follow the germline gene, possibly because of a read error.

The TCR beta CDR3 regions underwent amplification using RNA transcripts as the source. A set of HTBI primers served as the primers for a first-round RT-PCR of the TCR CDR3. TCRdb reanalysed the multiplex PCR reads using MiXCR and keeps one entry per CDR3 protein. The table lists fewer than 750,000 distinct CDR3 sequences, more than 45% of them singletons. The receptor's source is a woman aged 18 to 35 with Graves' hyperthyroidism. Sequences were obtained from peripheral blood or thyroid tissue (not recorded which).

CDR3 sequence reads: CASSQASGQEGQPQHF. The CDR3 DNA is TGCGCCAGCAGCCAAGCCAGCGGCCAGGAAGGTCAGCCCCAGCATTTT. V and J are TRBV7-3 and TRBJ1-5, with unresolved D. The CDR3 spans 16 residues. Germline loops: CDR1 SGHTA, CDR2 FQGTGA. Together with reference TRBV7-3 and TRBJ1-5, the CDR3 gives the full variable domain: GAGVSQTPSNKVTEKGKYVELRCDPISGHTALYWYRQSLGQGPEFLIYFQGTGAADDSGLPNDRFFAVRPEGSVSTLKIQRTERGDSAVYLCASSQASGQEGQPQHFGDGTRLSIL.